This T cell receptor (beta chain) was sequenced in a study of T and B cells in COVID-19 patients. Blood genomic DNA input for TRB amplification was about 240-550 ng. Comments on this clonotype: One end of the junction fails to match germline, which may point to a read error.

BIOMED2 TRB-A/B primer pools were used in multiplex TRB PCR. In TCRdb, the multiplex PCR reads were re-called with MiXCR into one record per CDR3 protein. The table lists fewer than 15,000 distinct CDR3 sequences, around 30% of them singletons, with less than 35% in the top ten. The TCR sequence derives from a human donor who had recovered from COVID-19. Sequencing was carried out using blood.

The CDR3 coding sequence is TGTGCCAGCAGGTTAGGGACACCAGTCACCGAGGAGCTGTTTTTT. Protein product: CASRLGTPVTEELFF. The J gene is TRBJ2-2, the V gene TRBV5-5, with D possibly being TRBD1 (6 bases). CDR3 length equals 15 residues. The germline CDR1 and CDR2 sequences are SGHKS and YYEKEE (reference sequence). Drawing the rest from reference TRBV5-5 and TRBJ2-2, the complete variable domain is DAGVTQSPTHLIKTRGQQVTLRCSPISGHKSVSWYQQVLGQGPQFIFQYYEKEERGRGNFPDRFSARQFPNYSSELNVNALLLGDSALYLCASRLGTPVTEELFFGEGSRLTVL.